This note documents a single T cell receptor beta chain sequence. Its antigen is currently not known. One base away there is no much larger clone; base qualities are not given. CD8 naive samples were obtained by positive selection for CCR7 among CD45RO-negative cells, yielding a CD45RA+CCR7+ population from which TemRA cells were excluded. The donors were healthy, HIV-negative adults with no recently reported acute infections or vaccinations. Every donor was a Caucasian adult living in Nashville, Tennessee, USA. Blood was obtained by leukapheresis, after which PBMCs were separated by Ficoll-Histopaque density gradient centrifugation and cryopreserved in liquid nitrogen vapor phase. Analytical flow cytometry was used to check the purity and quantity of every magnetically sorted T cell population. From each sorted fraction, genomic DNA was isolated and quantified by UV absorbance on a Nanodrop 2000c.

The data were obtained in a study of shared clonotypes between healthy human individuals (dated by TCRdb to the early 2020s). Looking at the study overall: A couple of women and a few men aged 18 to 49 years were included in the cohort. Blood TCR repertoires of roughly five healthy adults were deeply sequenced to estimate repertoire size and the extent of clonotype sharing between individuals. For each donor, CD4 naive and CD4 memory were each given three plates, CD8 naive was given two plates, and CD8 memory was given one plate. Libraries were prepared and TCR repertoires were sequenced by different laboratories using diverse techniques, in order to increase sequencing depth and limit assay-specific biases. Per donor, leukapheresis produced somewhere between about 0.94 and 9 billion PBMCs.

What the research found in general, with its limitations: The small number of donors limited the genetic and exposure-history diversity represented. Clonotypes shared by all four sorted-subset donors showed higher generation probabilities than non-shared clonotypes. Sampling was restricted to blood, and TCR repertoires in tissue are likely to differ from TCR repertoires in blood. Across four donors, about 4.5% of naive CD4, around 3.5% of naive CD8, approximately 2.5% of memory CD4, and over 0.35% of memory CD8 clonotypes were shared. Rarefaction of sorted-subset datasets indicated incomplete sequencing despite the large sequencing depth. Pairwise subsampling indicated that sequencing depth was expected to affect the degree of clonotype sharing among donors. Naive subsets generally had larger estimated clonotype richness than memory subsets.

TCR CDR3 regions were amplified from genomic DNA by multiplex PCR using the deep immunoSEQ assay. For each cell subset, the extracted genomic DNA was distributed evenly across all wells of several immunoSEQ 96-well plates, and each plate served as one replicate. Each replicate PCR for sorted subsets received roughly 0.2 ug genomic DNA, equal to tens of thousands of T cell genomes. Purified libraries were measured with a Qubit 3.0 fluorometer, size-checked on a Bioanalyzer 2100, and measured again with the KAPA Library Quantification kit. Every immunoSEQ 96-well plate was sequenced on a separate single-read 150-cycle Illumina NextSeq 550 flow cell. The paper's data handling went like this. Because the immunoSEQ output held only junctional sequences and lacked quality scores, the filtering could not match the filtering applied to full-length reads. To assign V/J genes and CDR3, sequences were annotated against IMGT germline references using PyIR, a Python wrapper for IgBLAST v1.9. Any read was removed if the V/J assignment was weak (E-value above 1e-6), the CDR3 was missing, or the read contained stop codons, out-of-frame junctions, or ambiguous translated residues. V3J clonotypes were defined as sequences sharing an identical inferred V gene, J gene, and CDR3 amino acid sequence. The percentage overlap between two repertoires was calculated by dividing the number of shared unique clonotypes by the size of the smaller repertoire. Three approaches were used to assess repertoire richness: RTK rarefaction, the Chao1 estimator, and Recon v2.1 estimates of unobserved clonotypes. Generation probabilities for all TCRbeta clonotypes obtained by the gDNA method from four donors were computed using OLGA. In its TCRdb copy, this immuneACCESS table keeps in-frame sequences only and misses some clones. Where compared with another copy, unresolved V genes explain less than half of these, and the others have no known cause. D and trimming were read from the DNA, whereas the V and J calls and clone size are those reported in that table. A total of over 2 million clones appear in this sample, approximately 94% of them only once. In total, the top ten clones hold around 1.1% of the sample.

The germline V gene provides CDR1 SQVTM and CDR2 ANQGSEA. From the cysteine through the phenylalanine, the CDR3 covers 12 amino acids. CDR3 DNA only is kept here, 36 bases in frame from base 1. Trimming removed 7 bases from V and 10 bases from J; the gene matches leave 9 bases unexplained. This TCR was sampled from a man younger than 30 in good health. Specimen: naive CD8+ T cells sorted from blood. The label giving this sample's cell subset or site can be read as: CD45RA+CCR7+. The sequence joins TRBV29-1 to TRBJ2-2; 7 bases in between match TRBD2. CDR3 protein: CSAYGGKEELFF. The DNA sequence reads TGCAGCGCCTACGGGGGGAAAGAGGAGCTGTTTTTT.